The entry that follows covers one T cell receptor beta chain sequence. The sample is drawn from a study of blood T cell repertoires in COVID-19. Clones were sequenced by immunoSEQ multiplex PCR, and TCRdb holds only the in-frame ones, with some missing. The profile shows fewer than 350,000 clones, about nine tenths of them singletons. Sample: peripheral blood. The receptor comes from a man aged 25-45 years with COVID-19, enrolled during active disease.

As DNA, the CDR3 is TGTGCCAGTGGGGGAGGAGCGGGGGGCTTATCCCAAGAGACCCAGTACTTC. It yields the protein CASGGGAGGLSQETQYF. The rearrangement uses TRBV19 and TRBJ2-5, with 9 positions matching TRBD2. Germline V gene sequence: CDR1 LNHDA, CDR2 SQIVND (reference sequence). V shed 8 bases and J 1 base; nucleotides not matched to a gene: 14. The CDR3 is made up of 17 amino acids.